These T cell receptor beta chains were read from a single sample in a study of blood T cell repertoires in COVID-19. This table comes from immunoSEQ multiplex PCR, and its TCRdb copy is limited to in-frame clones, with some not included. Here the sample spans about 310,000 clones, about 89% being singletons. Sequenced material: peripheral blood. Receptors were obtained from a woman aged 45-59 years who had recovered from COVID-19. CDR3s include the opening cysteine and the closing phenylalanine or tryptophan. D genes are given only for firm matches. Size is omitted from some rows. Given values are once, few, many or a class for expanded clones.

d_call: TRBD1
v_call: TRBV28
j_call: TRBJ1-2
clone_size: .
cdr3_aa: CASRTSGTGRDGYTF
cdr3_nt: TGTGCCAGCCGGACATCCGGGACAGGGAGGGATGGCTACACCTTC

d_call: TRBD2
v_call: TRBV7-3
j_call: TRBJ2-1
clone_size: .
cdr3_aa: CASSRTGAGGKEQFF
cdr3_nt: TGTGCCAGCAGCCGGACTGGAGCGGGAGGGAAGGAGCAGTTCTTC

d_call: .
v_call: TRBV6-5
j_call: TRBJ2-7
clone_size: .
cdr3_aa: CASSLQVSTYEQYF
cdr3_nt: TGTGCCAGCAGTTTACAGGTCTCCACCTACGAGCAGTACTTC

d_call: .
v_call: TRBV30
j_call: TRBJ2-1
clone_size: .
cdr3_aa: CAWSAGGGLREQFF
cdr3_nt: TGTGCCTGGAGTGCAGGCGGCGGGTTGAGGGAGCAGTTCTTC

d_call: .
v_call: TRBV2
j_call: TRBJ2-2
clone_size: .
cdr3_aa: CASSEEPGGGELFF
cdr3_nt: TGTGCCAGCAGTGAGGAGCCCGGGGGCGGGGAGCTGTTTTTT

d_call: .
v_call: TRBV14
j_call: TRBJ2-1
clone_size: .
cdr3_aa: CASSQRGQKEGEQFF
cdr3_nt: TGTGCCAGCAGCCAGAGAGGACAGAAAGAGGGTGAGCAGTTCTTC

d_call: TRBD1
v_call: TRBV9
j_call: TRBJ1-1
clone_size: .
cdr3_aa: CASSVATGQGEEAFF
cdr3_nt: TGTGCCAGCAGCGTAGCTACGGGACAGGGGGAGGAAGCTTTCTTT

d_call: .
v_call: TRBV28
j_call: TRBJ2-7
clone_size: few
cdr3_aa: CASSRVNEQYF
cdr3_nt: TGTGCCAGCAGCCGCGTCAACGAGCAGTACTTC

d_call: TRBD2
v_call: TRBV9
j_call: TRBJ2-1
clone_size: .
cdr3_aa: CASSGFTSGNYNEQFF
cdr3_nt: TGTGCCAGCAGCGGATTCACTAGCGGTAACTACAATGAGCAGTTCTTC

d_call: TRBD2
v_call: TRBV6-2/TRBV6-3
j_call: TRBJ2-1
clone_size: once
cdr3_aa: CASSLSGRAYNEQFF
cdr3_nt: TGTGCCAGCAGTTTGAGCGGGAGGGCCTACAATGAGCAGTTCTTC

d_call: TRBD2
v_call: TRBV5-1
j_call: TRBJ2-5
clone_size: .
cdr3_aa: CASSPGLAGREETQYF
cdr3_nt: TGCGCCAGCAGCCCCGGACTAGCGGGAAGGGAAGAGACCCAGTACTTC

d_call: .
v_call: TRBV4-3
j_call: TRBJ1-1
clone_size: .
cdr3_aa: CASSQDARQGTEAFF
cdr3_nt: TGCGCCAGCAGCCAAGATGCCCGCCAGGGCACTGAAGCTTTCTTT

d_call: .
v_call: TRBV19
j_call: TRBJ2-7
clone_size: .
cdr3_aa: CASRGSYEQYF
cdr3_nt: TGTGCCAGTCGGGGCTCCTACGAGCAGTACTTC

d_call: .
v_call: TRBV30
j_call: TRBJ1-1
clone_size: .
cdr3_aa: CAWSVRAGTEAFF
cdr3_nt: TGTGCCTGGAGTGTACGGGCAGGGACTGAAGCTTTCTTT

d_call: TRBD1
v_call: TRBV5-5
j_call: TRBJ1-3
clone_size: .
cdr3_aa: CASGRTGNNKISGNTIYF
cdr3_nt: TGTGCCAGCGGCCGGACAGGAAACAACAAAATCTCTGGAAACACCATATATTTT

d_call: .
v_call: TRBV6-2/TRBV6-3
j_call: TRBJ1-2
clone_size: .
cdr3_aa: CASSQLRDNIRFGYTF
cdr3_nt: TGTGCCAGCAGCCAACTCCGGGACAATATTCGCTTTGGCTACACCTTC

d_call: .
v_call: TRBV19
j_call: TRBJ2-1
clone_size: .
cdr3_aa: CASNRGEPYNEQFF
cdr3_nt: TGTGCCAGTAATCGCGGGGAGCCCTACAATGAGCAGTTCTTC

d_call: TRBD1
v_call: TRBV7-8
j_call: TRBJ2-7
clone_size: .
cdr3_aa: CASSLGQGVEHEQYF
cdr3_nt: TGTGCCAGCAGCTTAGGACAGGGGGTTGAACACGAGCAGTACTTC

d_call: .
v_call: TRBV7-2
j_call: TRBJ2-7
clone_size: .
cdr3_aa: CASSLEFSAYEQYF
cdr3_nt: TGTGCCAGCAGCTTAGAGTTCAGCGCCTACGAGCAGTACTTC

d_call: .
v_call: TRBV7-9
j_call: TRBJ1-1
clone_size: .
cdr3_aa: CASSLAAGVGTEAFF
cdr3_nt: TGTGCCAGCAGCTTAGCGGCGGGCGTGGGCACTGAAGCTTTCTTT

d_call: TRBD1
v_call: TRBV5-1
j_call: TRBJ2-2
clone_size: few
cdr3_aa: CASSKTGEYTGELFF
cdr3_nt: TGCGCCAGCAGTAAGACAGGGGAATACACCGGGGAGCTGTTTTTT

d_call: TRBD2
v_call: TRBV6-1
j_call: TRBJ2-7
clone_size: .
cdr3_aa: CASSDPGLAAYEQYF
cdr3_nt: TGTGCCAGCAGTGACCCGGGACTAGCGGCCTACGAGCAGTACTTC

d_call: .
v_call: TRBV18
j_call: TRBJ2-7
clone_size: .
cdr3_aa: CASSPYPTGEQYF
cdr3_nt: TGTGCCAGCTCACCATATCCAACAGGGGAGCAGTACTTC

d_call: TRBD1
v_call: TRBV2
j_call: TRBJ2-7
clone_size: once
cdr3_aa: CASSRDDRVYEQYF
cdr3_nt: TGTGCCAGCAGCCGAGATGACAGGGTCTACGAGCAGTACTTC

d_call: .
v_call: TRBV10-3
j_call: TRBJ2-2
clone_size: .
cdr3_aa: CAISESGTFNTGELFF
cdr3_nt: TGTGCCATCAGTGAGTCCGGGACATTTAACACCGGGGAGCTGTTTTTT

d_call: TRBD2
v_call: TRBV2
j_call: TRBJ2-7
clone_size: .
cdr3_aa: CASSEERGAYEQYF
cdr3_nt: TGTGCCAGCAGTGAAGAGCGGGGGGCCTACGAGCAGTACTTC

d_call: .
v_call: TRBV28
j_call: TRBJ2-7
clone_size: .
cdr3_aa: CASGGSSPSEAYEQYF
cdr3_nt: TGTGCCAGCGGGGGAAGTTCGCCTAGCGAGGCCTACGAGCAGTACTTC

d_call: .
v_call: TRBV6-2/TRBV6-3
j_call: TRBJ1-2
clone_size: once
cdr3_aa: CASSYGANYGYTF
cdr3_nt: TGTGCCAGCAGTTACGGAGCGAACTATGGCTACACCTTC

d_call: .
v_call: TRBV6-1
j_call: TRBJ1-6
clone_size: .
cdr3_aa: CASSEAGRPLHF
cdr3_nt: TGTGCCAGCAGTGAAGCTGGCAGACCCCTCCACTTT

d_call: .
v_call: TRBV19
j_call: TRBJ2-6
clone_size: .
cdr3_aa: CASSIGVFSGANVLTF
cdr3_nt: TGTGCCAGTAGTATAGGCGTGTTCTCTGGGGCCAACGTCCTGACTTTC

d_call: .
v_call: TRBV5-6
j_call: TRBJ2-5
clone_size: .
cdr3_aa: CASSALEETQYF
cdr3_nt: TGTGCCAGCAGCGCCCTAGAAGAGACCCAGTACTTC

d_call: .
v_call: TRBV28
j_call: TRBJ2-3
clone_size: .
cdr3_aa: CASSPPRGTDTQYF
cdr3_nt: TGTGCCAGCAGCCCTCCCCGCGGAACAGATACGCAGTATTTT

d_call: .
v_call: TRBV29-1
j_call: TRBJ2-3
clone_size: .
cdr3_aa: CSVEVYTDTQYF
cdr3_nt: TGCAGCGTTGAAGTCTACACAGATACGCAGTATTTT

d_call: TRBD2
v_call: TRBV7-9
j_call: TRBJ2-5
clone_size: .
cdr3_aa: CASTPSSGGAVETQYF
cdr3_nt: TGTGCCAGCACCCCATCTAGCGGGGGGGCCGTCGAGACCCAGTACTTC

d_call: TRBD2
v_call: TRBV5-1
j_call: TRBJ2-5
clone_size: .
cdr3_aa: CASSIAGGQETQYF
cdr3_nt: TGCGCCAGCAGCATAGCGGGGGGTCAAGAGACCCAGTACTTC

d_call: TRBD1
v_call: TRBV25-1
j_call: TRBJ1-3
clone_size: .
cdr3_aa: CASSDTGQGSGNTIYF
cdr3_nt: TGTGCCAGCAGTGATACTGGACAGGGTTCTGGAAACACCATATATTTT

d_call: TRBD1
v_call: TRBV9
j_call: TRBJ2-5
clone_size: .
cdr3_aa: CASSTRGPGGETQYF
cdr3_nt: TGTGCCAGCAGCACCCGCGGTCCAGGGGGTGAGACCCAGTACTTC

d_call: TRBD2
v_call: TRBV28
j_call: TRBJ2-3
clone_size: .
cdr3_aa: CATVEAGGTDTQYF
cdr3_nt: TGTGCCACGGTTGAGGCGGGAGGTACAGATACGCAGTATTTT

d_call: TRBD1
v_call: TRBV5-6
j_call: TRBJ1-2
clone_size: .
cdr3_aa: CASSQPGQRANYGYTF
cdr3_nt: TGTGCCAGCAGCCAGCCGGGACAGAGAGCTAACTATGGCTACACCTTC

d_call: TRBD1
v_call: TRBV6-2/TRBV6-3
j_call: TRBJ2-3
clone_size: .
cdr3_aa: CASSYSKGTGFADTQYF
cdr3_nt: TGTGCCAGCAGTTACTCGAAGGGGACAGGGTTTGCAGATACGCAGTATTTT

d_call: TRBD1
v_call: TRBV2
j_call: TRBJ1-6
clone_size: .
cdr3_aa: CASIQGENSPLHF
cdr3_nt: TGTGCCAGCATACAGGGGGAAAATTCACCCCTCCACTTT

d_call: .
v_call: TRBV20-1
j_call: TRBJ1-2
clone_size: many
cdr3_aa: CSAYRDGYTF
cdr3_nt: TGCAGTGCTTACAGGGATGGCTACACCTTC

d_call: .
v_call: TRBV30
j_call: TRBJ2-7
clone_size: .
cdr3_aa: CAWNINRSPYEQYF
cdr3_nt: TGTGCCTGGAATATAAATCGGAGTCCCTACGAGCAGTACTTC

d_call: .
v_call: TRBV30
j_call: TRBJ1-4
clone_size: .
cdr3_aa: CAAGPVSNNEKLFF
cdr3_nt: TGTGCCGCAGGCCCGGTCAGCAACAATGAAAAACTGTTTTTT

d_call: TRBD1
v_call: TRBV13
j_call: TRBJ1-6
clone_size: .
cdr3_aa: CASIPPGQGIGNSPLHF
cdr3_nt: TGTGCCAGCATCCCGCCCGGACAGGGAATCGGTAATTCACCCCTCCACTTT

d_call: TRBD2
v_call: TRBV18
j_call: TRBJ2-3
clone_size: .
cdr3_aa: CASSGLAGPTDTQYF
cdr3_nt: TGTGCCAGCTCAGGACTAGCGGGCCCCACAGATACGCAGTATTTT

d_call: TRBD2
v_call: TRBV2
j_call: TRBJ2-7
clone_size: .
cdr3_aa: CASNEDASGSYEQYF
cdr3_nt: TGTGCCAGCAATGAGGATGCTAGCGGGAGCTACGAGCAGTACTTC

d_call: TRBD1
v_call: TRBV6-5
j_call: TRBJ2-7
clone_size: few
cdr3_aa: CASSSDRYEQYF
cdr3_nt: TGTGCCAGCAGTTCGGACAGGTACGAGCAGTACTTC